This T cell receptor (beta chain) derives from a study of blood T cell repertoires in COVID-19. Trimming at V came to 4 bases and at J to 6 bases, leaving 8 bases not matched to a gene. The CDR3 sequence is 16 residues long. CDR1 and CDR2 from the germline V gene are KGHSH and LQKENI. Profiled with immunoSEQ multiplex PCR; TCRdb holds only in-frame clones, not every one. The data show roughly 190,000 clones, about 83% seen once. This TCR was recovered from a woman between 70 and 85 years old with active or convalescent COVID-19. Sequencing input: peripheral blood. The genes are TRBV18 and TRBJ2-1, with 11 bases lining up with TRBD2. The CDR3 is CASSRKLAGAANEQFF. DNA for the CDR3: TGTGCCAGCTCACGAAAACTAGCGGGAGCGGCCAATGAGCAGTTCTTC.